The clone carrying this T cell receptor beta chain was found once. No antigen is known for it. The data belong to a study of vaccination effects on CD4 cells after COVID-19. CDR1 is SGHRS and CDR2 is YFSETQ in the germline V gene. The CDR3 sequence is 16 residues long. V was trimmed by 0 bases and J by 4 bases, leaving 14 bases between them. Using immunoSEQ multiplex PCR, the repertoire was profiled, and TCRdb retains in-frame clones only, with some absent. The sample carries tens of thousands of clones, over 65% recorded once. Viral peptide pool expansion of antigen-specific CD4+ T cells preceded sequencing in the ViraFEST assay. A roughly 10-day culture period preceded the isolation of CD4+ T cells. The vaccine recipients had no prior SARS-CoV-2 infection, with negative nucleocapsid antibodies.

The source material was CD4+ T cells from PBMCs cultured with HCoV-OC43 spike peptides, sampled before COVID-19 vaccination. Subset noted: HCoV-OC43 spike overlapping peptide pool stimulation. This chain uses TRBV5-1 with TRBJ1-3; D ambiguous. The receptor's source is a human donor who received a COVID-19 vaccine. The CDR3 region is CASSLGPGSGGNTIYF. As DNA, the CDR3 is TGCGCCAGCAGCTTGGGGCCCGGGAGCGGAGGAAACACCATATATTTT.